The entry below gives a single TCR beta chain sequence along with its context. The data were obtained in a study of T cell changes during pregnancy in multiple sclerosis. Trimming removed 1 base from V and 2 bases from J; junction bases left unmatched: 7. This CDR3 contains 19 residues. From germline, CDR1 is MNHEY and CDR2 SMNVEV (reference sequence). The data were produced by immunoSEQ multiplex PCR, yet TCRdb's version contains in-frame clones alone and is incomplete. The data hold fewer than 55,000 clones, with 90% observed a single time. The receptor was isolated from a female donor in good health, enrolled as a control in a pregnancy study. The source material was peripheral blood, sampled after pregnancy. The V call is TRBV27, the J call TRBJ2-1; 14 bases align to TRBD2. CDR3 sequence (DNA): TGTGCCAGCAGTTTATTAGGGACTAGCGGGAGAGCCCCCTACAATGAGCAGTTCTTC. Amino acids: CASSLLGTSGRAPYNEQFF.